One sample yielded the 2 T cell receptor beta chains listed below, sequenced in a study of identical twins. TCRdb recomputed calls from the 5' RACE reads with MiXCR, one row per CDR3 protein. The data contain 350,000 to 600,000 distinct CDR3 sequences, 14% of them singletons. This sample was shared with a second study, whose subject was yellow fever vaccine responses in identical twins.

Sequenced material: CD4+ T cells sorted from blood. These receptors were obtained from a young woman in good health.

This chain joins TRBV2 and TRBJ2-7; 10 nucleotides align to TRBD2. CDR1 SNHLY and CDR2 FYNNEI come from the germline V gene. The junction had 7 bases not matched to a gene; V was cut back by 6 bases and J by 2 bases. The CDR3 has 15 amino acids. DNA of the CDR3: TGTGCCAGCAGCCTTAAGCGGGAGGGTCCCTACGAGCAGTACTTC. Translation: CASSLKREGPYEQYF.

The V and J genes are TRBV3-1 and TRBJ2-2, with 16 bases identical to TRBD2. CDR1 is LGHDT and CDR2 is YNNKEL in the germline V gene (reference sequence). The CDR3 spans 17 residues. Trimming removed 11 bases from V and 5 bases from J; junction bases left unmatched: 11. The CDR3 region has the DNA TGTGCCTCCAGCCAGGGACTAGCGGGGGGGCGTACCGGGGAGCTGTTTTTT. Translated, it gives CASSQGLAGGRTGELFF.